This T cell receptor beta chain was sequenced for a study of monozygotic twins with inflammatory bowel disease. Germline V gene data show CDR1 as SGHDT and CDR2 as YYEEEE. This CDR3 region has 14 residues. Points on this clonotype: Its antigen is unidentified.

With eight separate reactions per sample, the authors made cDNA. Following a re-call of the 5' RACE reads, TCRdb has one entry per CDR3 protein and lacks DNA. The ten top clones account for approximately 2.4%, within a sample of 150,000 to 200,000 distinct CDR3 sequences. Researchers isolated total RNA from whole blood without sorting T cells. Regarding the study as a whole: A reduction in TCRbeta diversity (inverse Simpson) was seen in IBD patients relative to healthy co-twins.

This receptor was taken from a human donor with ulcerative colitis or Crohn's disease, or a healthy co-twin of an affected twin (not recorded which). The sequenced material came from blood. The chain couples TRBV5-6 to TRBJ1-2; lacking DNA, the TRBD1 call made by TCRdb goes unchecked. The CDR3 sequence: CASSPGWTDYGYTF.